Shown below are 11 T cell receptor beta chains from a single sample sequenced in a study of T cell clonality in common variable immunodeficiency. Profiling relied on immunoSEQ multiplex PCR, and the TCRdb table lists in-frame clones only, not all of them. Recorded here are more than 30,000 clones, none singletons. Sequencing was done on a sample of peripheral blood mononuclear cells. The source is a person aged 18 to 75 in good health.

This clone was seen many times. Sequencing ends 3 residues short of the CDR3 end; the germline J gene provides the rest. The V gene is TRBV5-1, the J gene TRBJ2-3; D is perhaps TRBD1 (6 bases). The CDR3 spans 15 residues. The V end was cut by 7 bases, the J end by 0 bases, with 15 bases between. Germline V gene data show CDR1 as SGHRS and CDR2 as YFSETQ. Partial CDR3 DNA: TGCGCCAGCCCTAGTCGACAGGAAAGCACAGATACG. Its translation: CASPSRQESTDT. The full CDR3 is CASPSRQESTDTQYF.

This clone has at least ten counts. Read data end 3 residues before the CDR3 end; the end is taken from the germline J gene. The chain employs TRBV5-1 and TRBJ1-1; 8 nucleotides line up with TRBD1. CDR3 length: 14 residues. Germline V CDR1 and CDR2: SGHRS, YFSETQ. V lost 4 bases and J lost 4; bases outside the gene matches: 6. Incomplete CDR3 DNA: TGCGCCAGCAGCCTGAGGACAGGGTCCACTGAA. Amino acid sequence: CASSLRTGSTE. The full CDR3 protein reads CASSLRTGSTEAFF.

This clone was seen ten or more times. The CDR3 end is not reached by the read, which stops 3 residues before it; the germline J gene fills it in. The rearrangement joins TRBV20-1 to TRBJ2-7, with D possibly matching TRBD1 (5 bases). The germline gives CDR1 DFQATT, CDR2 SNEGSKA (reference sequence). This CDR3 is built from 15 residues. The V end was cut by 1 base, the J end by 1 base, with 14 bases between. The CDR3 reads CSARAPDRSSYEQYF. The sequenced CDR3 bases are TGCAGTGCTAGAGCACCTGACAGATCTTCCTACGAG.

The sample holds many counts of this clone. This CDR3 reads CASSTIRGSYEQYF. The covered CDR3 bases are TGTGCCAGCAGCACGATCAGGGGTTCCTACGAG. The chain has TRBV11-2 and TRBJ2-7, with D perhaps matching TRBD1 (6 bases). The read terminates 3 residues before the CDR3 end, so the remaining end is supplied by the germline J gene. The V end was cut by 5 bases, the J end by 1 base, with 12 bases between. Germline V gene data show CDR1 as SGHAT and CDR2 as FQNNGV. The CDR3 length is 14 residues.

This clone has ten or more counts. The read comes to an end 3 residues before the CDR3 does, leaving the germline J gene to fill in the end. J is TRBJ2-7 and V is TRBV11-2; 7 bases map to TRBD2. The CDR3 loop spans 14 amino acids. The ends lost 5 bases at V and 1 base at J; junction bases unmatched: 5. The V gene's germline CDR1 is SGHAT and CDR2 FQNNGV. The CDR3 bases that were read are TGTGCCAGCAGCCCGTTCGGGGGGTCCTACGAG. It encodes CASSPFGGSYE. The full CDR3 sequence reads CASSPFGGSYEQYF. Full variable domain (missing parts from reference TRBV11-2 and TRBJ2-7): EAGVAQSPRYKIIEKRQSVAFWCNPISGHATLYWYQQILGQGPKLLIQFQNNGVVDDSQLPKDRFSAERLKGVDSTLKIQPAKLEDSAVYLCASSPFGGSYEQYFGPGTRLTVT.

This clone was seen repeatedly, ten times or more. With the read ending 3 residues before the CDR3 end, the germline J gene is used to fill in that end. V gene TRBV6-1 combines with J gene TRBJ1-6; TRBD1 matches 10 bases. CDR3 length: 16 amino acids. Per the germline V gene, CDR1 is MNHNS and CDR2 is SASEGT. Trimming removed 4 bases from V and 7 bases from J; junction bases left unmatched: 7. CDR3 bases read: TGTGCCAGCAGTGTCCGGACAGGGGGTCAGAATTCACCC. This encodes CASSVRTGGQNSP. The full-length CDR3 reads as CASSVRTGGQNSPLHF.

This clone was recorded at least ten times. The CDR3 end lies 3 residues beyond the end of the read and is filled in from the germline J gene. This chain links TRBV30 with TRBJ2-7; no definite D call. Trimming removed 0 bases from V and 4 bases from J, with 7 bases in between. CDR1 GTSNPN and CDR2 SVGIG come from the germline V gene (reference sequence). This CDR3 is built from 12 residues. Partial CDR3 DNA: TGTGCCTGGAGTGTATCCTTTTACGAG. Translating it yields CAWSVSFYE. The entire CDR3 is CAWSVSFYEQYF. Full variable domain (rest looked up from reference TRBV30 and TRBJ2-7): SQTIHQWPATLVQPVGSPLSLECTVEGTSNPNLYWYRQAAGRGLQLLFYSVGIGQISSEVPQNLSASRPQDRQFILSSKKLLLSDSGFYLCAWSVSFYEQYFGPGTRLTVT.

This clone was recorded at least ten times. Sequencing ends 3 residues short of the CDR3 end; the germline J gene provides the rest. The chain couples TRBV19 to TRBJ1-5, with 7 nucleotides matching TRBD1. CDR1 is LNHDA and CDR2 is SQIVND in the germline V gene (reference sequence). The CDR3 is made up of 15 amino acids. Trimming took 6 bases from V and 0 from J; bases not matched to a gene: 5. Here the CDR3 reads CASSDRDHSNQPQHF. The DNA read from the CDR3 is TGTGCCAGTAGCGACAGGGACCATAGCAATCAGCCC.

This clone has at least ten counts. Sequencing ends 3 residues short of the CDR3 end; the germline J gene provides the rest. This sequence joins TRBV2 and TRBJ2-7; D perhaps matches TRBD1 (5 bases). Trimming removed 6 bases at V and 2 bases at J, with 11 bases between. This CDR3 is 13 amino acids long. Per the germline V gene, CDR1 is SNHLY and CDR2 is FYNNEI. CDR3 in amino acids: CASSKDSTYEQYF. CDR3 DNA, as far as it was read: TGTGCCAGCAGCAAAGACAGCACCTACGAG.

This clone was recorded many times. The read terminates 3 residues before the CDR3 end, so the remaining end is supplied by the germline J gene. The chain combines TRBV5-1 with TRBJ2-7, with 7 bases that match TRBD1. This CDR3 contains 14 residues. CDR1 is SGHRS and CDR2 is YFSETQ in the germline V gene. V lost 4 bases and J lost 0; bases outside the gene matches: 4. The CDR3 bases that were read are TGCGCCAGCAGCCCTTGGGACAGCTCCTACGAG. It encodes CASSPWDSSYE. The CDR3 in full is CASSPWDSSYEQYF.

This clone has ten or more counts. The read terminates 3 residues before the CDR3 end, so the remaining end is supplied by the germline J gene. The chain combines TRBV7-2 with TRBJ1-5, with 7 bases matching TRBD1. CDR1 and CDR2 from the germline V gene are SGHTA and FQGNSA. V was clipped by 0 bases and J by 6 bases; unmatched bases: 11. This CDR3 has 17 amino acids. CDR3 loop: CASSLAGTAFRGQPQHF. CDR3 DNA (partial): TGTGCCAGCAGCTTAGCGGGGACAGCTTTTAGGGGTCAGCCC.